This entry lists 26 T cell receptor beta chains sequenced from one sample in a study of Ad26.COV2.S vaccination and SARS-CoV-2 variants. Clones were sequenced by immunoSEQ multiplex PCR, and TCRdb holds only the in-frame ones, with some missing. In the table there are about 350,000 clones, around 89% of which are singletons. As for treatment: 15 to 20 received Ad26.COV2.S at low or high dose, single or two shots; about 5 received placebo; per-sample allocation not given. Day 63 after the first injection of vaccine or placebo was the sampling time. Sequencing was performed on peripheral blood, taken in a trial of Ad26.COV2.S vaccine versus placebo. The source of these receptors is a person between 18 and 65 years old who received the Ad26.COV2.S COVID-19 vaccine or a placebo.

This clone has only a few counts. The CDR3 loop reads CASSQVGASYGYTF. The CDR3 DNA reads TGTGCCAGCAGCCAAGTCGGAGCAAGCTATGGCTACACCTTC. The rearrangement uses TRBV14 and TRBJ1-2; no clear D. The V gene lost 1 base and the J gene lost 4 bases, with 10 bases spanning the gap. The CDR3 runs 14 residues. CDR1 and CDR2 (germline): SGHDN, FVKESK.

The CDR3 DNA reads as TGTGCCAGCAGCTCCATTGGCGGAACGAACACCGGGGAGCTGTTTTTT. Its protein product is CASSSIGGTNTGELFF. V gene TRBV11-3 combines with J gene TRBJ2-2; D unclear. This CDR3 is 16 amino acids long. Germline V lookup: CDR1 SGHNT, CDR2 YENEEA. V lost 4 bases and J lost 0, with 12 bases in between.

The chain links TRBV29-1 to TRBJ2-1; weak D call: TRBD1 (6 bases). Per germline, CDR1 SQVTM and CDR2 ANQGSEA. This CDR3 is built from 12 residues. Trimming pared 6 bases from V and 6 bases from J, leaving 12 bases between. The CDR3 nucleotides are TGCAGCGTCCAACAGGGATTCAATGAGCAGTTCTTC. Amino acids: CSVQQGFNEQFF.

The genes are TRBV3-1 (or the pseudogene TRBV3-2) and TRBJ2-1; D call uncertain. V was trimmed by 1 base and J by 7 bases, leaving 14 bases between them. CDR3 length equals 15 residues. Germline CDR1 reads LGHDT; CDR2 reads YNNKEL (reference sequence). The CDR3 is CASSQGTLGGNEQFF. The CDR3 DNA is TGTGCCAGCAGCCAAGGTACCCTAGGCGGTAATGAGCAGTTCTTC.

The chain links TRBV30 to TRBJ1-5; D is unresolved. Trimming stripped 0 bases from V and 1 base from J, with 4 bases between. Germline-derived CDR1 and CDR2 are GTSNPN and SVGIG (reference sequence). The CDR3 length is 13 residues. CDR3 DNA sequence: TGTGCCTGGAGTGTGGAAAGCAATCAGCCCCAGCATTTT. This sequence encodes CAWSVESNQPQHF. The variable domain in full, with the rest retrieved from reference TRBV30 and TRBJ1-5, is SQTIHQWPATLVQPVGSPLSLECTVEGTSNPNLYWYRQAAGRGLQLLFYSVGIGQISSEVPQNLSASRPQDRQFILSSKKLLLSDSGFYLCAWSVESNQPQHFGDGTRLSIL.

The chain combines TRBV28 with TRBJ1-1, with TRBD1 as a possible D gene (5 bases). This CDR3 has 13 residues. Trimming left V 6 bases short and J 6 bases short, with 14 bases between. Germline lookup yields CDR1 MDHEN and CDR2 SYDVKM. Here the CDR3 reads CASRGVSVPEAFF. The CDR3 DNA follows: TGTGCCAGCAGAGGGGTGTCAGTCCCTGAAGCTTTCTTT.

This chain joins TRBV4-1 and TRBJ2-3, with D possibly being TRBD2 (5 bases). The length of the CDR3 is 19 residues. V lost 0 bases and J lost 1, with 20 bases in between. The germline CDR1 and CDR2 sequences are MGHRA and YSYEKL. CDR3 residues: CASSQDPGLLTLRTDTQYF. Written as DNA, the CDR3 is TGCGCCAGCAGCCAAGATCCCGGACTCCTCACACTTCGCACAGATACGCAGTATTTT.

As to this clone: Different DNA sequences within this sample yield the same CDR3. Here the CDR3 DNA reads TGTGCCAGCAGCTTAGTTGGTGGTAATGAGCAGTTCTTC. Residues: CASSLVGGNEQFF. This chain uses TRBV11-2 with TRBJ2-1; D gene unclear. The CDR3 is made up of 13 amino acids. Trimming left V 1 base short and J 7 bases short, with 8 bases between. Germline CDR1 is SGHAT and CDR2 is FQNNGV.

The chain employs TRBV12-3 or TRBV12-4 and TRBJ2-1; D remains ambiguous. This CDR3 has 11 residues. Trimming shortened V by 3 bases and J by 8 bases, and 5 bases separated the two germline ends. The DNA for the CDR3 is TGTGCCAGCAGTTTGTATTATGAGCAGTTCTTC. It yields the protein CASSLYYEQFF.

This chain links TRBV3-1 (or the pseudogene TRBV3-2) with TRBJ2-7, with 8 positions matching TRBD2. The V gene's germline CDR1 is LGHDT and CDR2 YNNKEL (reference sequence). The CDR3 sequence is 15 residues long. V shed 0 bases, J shed 7 bases, and the junction held 8 bases outside the gene matches. The CDR3 loop is CASSQDVSGTGEQYF. In DNA, the CDR3 is TGTGCCAGCAGCCAAGATGTTAGCGGGACGGGTGAGCAGTACTTC.

The V and J genes are TRBV9 and TRBJ2-2; 8 bases are shared with TRBD2. J gave up 1 base and V 4 bases, and 12 bases lay outside the gene matches. The CDR3 extends over 18 amino acids. CDR1 is SGDLS, CDR2 YYNGEE, per germline. CDR3 sequence: CASSTPLGSGRNTGELFF. For the CDR3, the DNA is TGTGCCAGCAGCACCCCCCTGGGGAGCGGGAGGAACACCGGGGAGCTGTTTTTT. Drawing the rest from reference TRBV9 and TRBJ2-2, the complete variable domain is DSGVTQTPKHLITATGQRVTLRCSPRSGDLSVYWYQQSLDQGLQFLIQYYNGEERAKGNILERFSAQQFPDLHSELNLSSLELGDSALYFCASSTPLGSGRNTGELFFGEGSRLTVL.

V usage is TRBV5-1 and J usage is TRBJ1-1; D gene uncertain. The CDR3 extends over 15 amino acids. V dropped 1 base and J dropped 1 base, with 11 bases sitting between them. Germline-derived CDR1 and CDR2 are SGHRS and YFSETQ. CDR3 nucleotides: TGCGCCAGCAGCTTGCTGAGGGCTCCGAACACTGAAGCTTTCTTT. It is translated as CASSLLRAPNTEAFF.

Concerning this clone: The sample contains more than one DNA sequence encoding this CDR3. V gene TRBV9 combines with J gene TRBJ1-1; D call uncertain. The V and J ends lost 0 bases and 3 bases respectively, with 6 bases between them. The CDR3 covers 13 residues. Germline CDR1 is SGDLS and CDR2 is YYNGEE. The CDR3 spells CASSVGGYTEAFF. The CDR3 DNA reads as TGTGCCAGCAGCGTAGGGGGTTACACTGAAGCTTTCTTT.

As DNA, the CDR3 is TGTGCCAGCATTGTTCGGGGGCTAAGCTACGAGCAGTACTTC. Translated: CASIVRGLSYEQYF. This chain joins TRBV11-2 and TRBJ2-7; D is tentatively TRBD1 or TRBD2 (6 bases each). The germline V gene has CDR1 SGHAT and CDR2 FQNNGV. V gave up 7 bases and J gave up 3 bases, with 16 bases separating them. This CDR3 has 14 amino acids. Full variable domain (outside the CDR3, taken from reference TRBV11-2 and TRBJ2-7): EAGVAQSPRYKIIEKRQSVAFWCNPISGHATLYWYQQILGQGPKLLIQFQNNGVVDDSQLPKDRFSAERLKGVDSTLKIQPAKLEDSAVYLCASIVRGLSYEQYFGPGTRLTVT.

The chain uses TRBV6-5 and TRBJ1-1; D is undetermined. CDR1 is MNHEY, CDR2 SVGAGI, per germline. Trimming cost V 3 bases and J 0 bases, with 5 bases left between them. The CDR3 is 13 amino acids. Here the CDR3 reads CASSYRVNTEAFF. CDR3 nucleotide sequence: TGTGCCAGCAGTTATAGGGTGAACACTGAAGCTTTCTTT.

The rearrangement uses TRBV5-4 and TRBJ2-7; TRBD2 agrees at 8 bases. V was pared by 1 base and J by 3 bases, with 3 bases of the junction left unmatched. The CDR3 totals 14 residues. Germline CDR1 is SGHNT and CDR2 is YYREEE (reference sequence). The CDR3 sequence is CASSLPGGDYEQYF. DNA for the CDR3: TGTGCCAGCAGCTTGCCGGGGGGGGACTACGAGCAGTACTTC.

This sequence joins TRBV5-1 and TRBJ1-6, with D unclear. Trimming took 4 bases from V and 13 from J, leaving 12 bases between them. Germline-derived CDR1 and CDR2 are SGHRS and YFSETQ. The CDR3 is 12 residues long. The CDR3 nucleotides read TGCGCCAGCAGCGACCGGGCCGTCCCCCTCCACTTT. Translation: CASSDRAVPLHF.

The chain is built from TRBV7-3 and TRBJ2-7; the D gene could be TRBD1 or TRBD2 (5 bases each). CDR1 SGHTA and CDR2 FQGTGA come from the germline V gene. This CDR3 spans 16 amino acids. The V end lost 2 bases, the J end lost 2 bases, and 16 bases lay between the germline ends. The CDR3 region is CASSLQTGRLTYEQYF. The CDR3 DNA is TGTGCCAGCAGCTTACAAACGGGACGCCTTACCTACGAGCAGTACTTC.

The DNA of the CDR3 is TGTGCCAGCAGCTTAGTACCTACAGGGGTAGCTGAAGCTTTCTTT. Encoded protein: CASSLVPTGVAEAFF. The genes are TRBV7-8 and TRBJ1-1, with 7 bases identical to TRBD1. The V gene's germline CDR1 is SGHVS and CDR2 FQNEAQ. Germline trimming cut 1 base from V and 6 bases from J; bases unmatched to any gene: 8. The CDR3 contains 15 residues.

The CDR3 protein is CASSLTGAGGELFF. The CDR3 bases are TGTGCCAGCAGCTTAACGGGAGCGGGCGGGGAGCTGTTTTTT. The rearrangement uses TRBV7-3 and TRBJ2-2; D might be TRBD2 (6 bases). The CDR3 covers 14 residues. The germline V gene encodes CDR1 SGHTA and CDR2 FQGTGA. Between the trimmed V and J ends, which lost 0 bases and 7 bases, there was a span of 9 bases.

V gene TRBV19 combines with J gene TRBJ1-1; 12 nucleotides agree with TRBD1. Germline V lookup: CDR1 LNHDA, CDR2 SQIVND (reference sequence). This CDR3 is 14 amino acids long. Unmatched junction bases numbered 3, after V lost 4 bases and J lost 6 bases. The CDR3 region is CASSNRDRGPEAFF. The DNA for the CDR3 is TGTGCCAGTAGTAACCGGGACAGGGGGCCTGAAGCTTTCTTT.

In this sample, this clone turned up a few times. The rearrangement joins TRBV29-1 to TRBJ1-2; TRBD1 is a possible D gene (6 bases). This CDR3 spans 13 amino acids. Looked up from germline, CDR1 is SQVTM and CDR2 is ANQGSEA. With 6 bases removed from V and 8 bases from J, the gap between germline ends came to 19 bases. The DNA of the CDR3 is TGCAGCGTCTGGACAGAGCTGCCTAGGGGCTACACCTTC. Protein product: CSVWTELPRGYTF.

The chain has TRBV18 and TRBJ1-2; 11 bases agree with TRBD1. The J segment lost 5 bases and the V segment lost 2 bases, leaving 4 bases of the junction unmatched. In germline, CDR1 is KGHSH, CDR2 LQKENI. The CDR3 extends over 15 amino acids. CDR3 DNA sequence: TGTGCCAGCTCACCAGGACAGGGGGCTTGGTATGGCTACACCTTC. Amino acid sequence: CASSPGQGAWYGYTF.

This clone was picked up one time. The chain is built from TRBV6-5 and TRBJ2-7; TRBD2 aligns across 7 bases. V trimming: 6 bases; J trimming: 5 bases; junction bases outside the gene matches: 13. CDR1 MNHEY and CDR2 SVGAGI come from the germline V gene. This CDR3 has 15 residues. The CDR3 loop reads CASSSGLSNAHEQYF. The CDR3 bases are TGTGCCAGCAGCTCGGGACTATCTAACGCCCACGAGCAGTACTTC.

The chain links TRBV6-5 to TRBJ1-6; possibly TRBD1 for D (5 bases). V lost 2 bases, J lost 10 bases, and 12 bases lay in between. This CDR3 is built from 14 residues. The germline V gene encodes CDR1 MNHEY and CDR2 SVGAGI. The CDR3 DNA is TGTGCCAGCAGTTACGGCCAGGGACTATCACCCCTCCACTTT. Its translation is CASSYGQGLSPLHF.

This CDR3 is CASSLKMGHTSYEQYF. The CDR3 DNA reads TGTGCCAGCAGCTTGAAGATGGGTCATACCTCCTACGAGCAGTACTTC. This chain links TRBV5-6 with TRBJ2-7, with D hard to call. The germline V gene has CDR1 SGHDT and CDR2 YYEEEE. V shed 1 base and J shed 0 bases, with 14 bases lying between them. This CDR3 has 16 residues.